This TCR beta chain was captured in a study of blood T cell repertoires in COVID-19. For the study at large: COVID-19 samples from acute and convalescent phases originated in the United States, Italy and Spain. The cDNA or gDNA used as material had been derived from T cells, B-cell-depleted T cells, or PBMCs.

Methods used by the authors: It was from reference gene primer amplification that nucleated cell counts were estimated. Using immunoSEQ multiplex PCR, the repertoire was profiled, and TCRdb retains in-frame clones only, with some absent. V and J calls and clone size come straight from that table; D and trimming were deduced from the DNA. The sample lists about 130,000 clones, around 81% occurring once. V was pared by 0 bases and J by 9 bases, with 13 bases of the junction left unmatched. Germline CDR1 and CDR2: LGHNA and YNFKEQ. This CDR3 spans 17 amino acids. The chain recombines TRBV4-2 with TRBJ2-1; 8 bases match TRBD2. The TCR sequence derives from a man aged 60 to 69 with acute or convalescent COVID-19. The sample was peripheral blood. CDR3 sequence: CASSQEAGRGARGEQFF. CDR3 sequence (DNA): TGTGCCAGCAGCCAAGAGGCCGGGCGGGGGGCTCGAGGTGAGCAGTTCTTC.